Listed below are T cell receptor beta chains from one sample, sequenced in a study of T cell responses to AZD1222 COVID-19 vaccine. TCRdb's table, derived via immunoSEQ multiplex PCR, lists solely in-frame clones and lacks some. The sample has 150,000 to 200,000 clones; roughly 93% are singletons. The sample in question was peripheral blood, obtained on day 0 of AZD1222 vaccination. These receptors originate from an adult in good health. Both conserved end residues are part of each CDR3. D genes are given only for firm matches. Size is omitted from some rows. Given values are once, few, many or a class for expanded clones.

16,TRBJ2-2,NA,TRBV5-1,TRBD1,TGCGCCAGCAGCATTACCGGGACAGTCAACACCGGGGAGCTGTTTTTT,CASSITGTVNTGELFF
13,TRBJ1-2,NA,TRBV19,NA,TGTGCCACCCTACAGGGTAGACACTATGGCTACACCTTC,CATLQGRHYGYTF
15,TRBJ1-2,NA,TRBV25-1,NA,TGTGCCAGCACCAGAGGGGAGGGGGAAGGGTATGGCTACACCTTC,CASTRGEGEGYGYTF
14,TRBJ2-7,once,TRBV11-2,NA,TGTGCCAGCAGCTTTGGGGCAGGGGGGTACGAGCAGTACTTC,CASSFGAGGYEQYF
14,TRBJ1-3,NA,TRBV7-9,NA,TGTGCCAGCAGCTCCAGGGGAGCCGGAAACACCATATATTTT,CASSSRGAGNTIYF
13,TRBJ1-2,many,TRBV7-6,TRBD1,TGTGCCAGCAGCTCAGGGGGCGCGGATGGCTACACCTTC,CASSSGGADGYTF
15,TRBJ1-2,NA,TRBV9,TRBD1,TGTGCCAGCAGCGCAGGACAGGGAAGGGAGAATGGCTACACCTTC,CASSAGQGRENGYTF
16,TRBJ2-7,NA,TRBV18,NA,TGTGCCAGCTCACCAATCGAGGACACGATTACCTACGAGCAGTACTTC,CASSPIEDTITYEQYF
14,TRBJ1-1,NA,TRBV3-1/TRBV3-2,TRBD1,TGTGCCAGCAGCCAACAGGGGGTTTTGACTGAAGCTTTCTTT,CASSQQGVLTEAFF
16,TRBJ1-5,NA,TRBV28,NA,TGTGCCAGCAAAAGGAACAGGGCCCAACCCGATCAGCCCCAGCATTTT,CASKRNRAQPDQPQHF
13,TRBJ1-2,NA,TRBV2,NA,TGTGCCAGCAGTGAAAACTTTAACTATGGCTACACCTTC,CASSENFNYGYTF
12,TRBJ1-5,NA,TRBV6-6,NA,TGTGCCAGCAGGATTCGAGGTCAGCCCCAGCATTTT,CASRIRGQPQHF
13,TRBJ1-6,once,TRBV6-4,NA,TGTGCCAGCAGTACCGAGGTGGCACTGCCCCTCCACTTT,CASSTEVALPLHF
14,TRBJ1-1,NA,TRBV7-9,TRBD1,TGTGCCAGCAGCTTGACAGGGGCGAACACTGAAGCTTTCTTT,CASSLTGANTEAFF
13,TRBJ1-1,NA,TRBV3-1/TRBV3-2,NA,TGTGCCAGCAGCCAAGTTATGAACACTGAAGCTTTCTTT,CASSQVMNTEAFF
15,TRBJ1-6,medium-sized,TRBV20-1,NA,TGCAGTGCTAGTTTCGGGACCGGGGAATCGTCACCCCTCCACTTT,CSASFGTGESSPLHF
14,TRBJ2-7,NA,TRBV5-1,NA,TGCGCCAGCAGCTTGATGGCTGGAACCTACGAGCAGTACTTC,CASSLMAGTYEQYF